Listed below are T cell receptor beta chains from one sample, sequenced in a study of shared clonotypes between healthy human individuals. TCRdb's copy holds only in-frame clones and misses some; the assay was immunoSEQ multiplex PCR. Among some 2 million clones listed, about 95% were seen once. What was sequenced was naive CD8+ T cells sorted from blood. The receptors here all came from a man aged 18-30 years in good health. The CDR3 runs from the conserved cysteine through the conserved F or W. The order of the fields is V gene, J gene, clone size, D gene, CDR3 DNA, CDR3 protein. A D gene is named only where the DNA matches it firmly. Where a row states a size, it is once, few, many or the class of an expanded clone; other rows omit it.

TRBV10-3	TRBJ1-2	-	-	TGTGCCATCAGTGAGGGCGTGGGCGCCTATGGCTACACCTTC	CAISEGVGAYGYTF
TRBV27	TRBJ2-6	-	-	TGTGCCAGTAGTGGGGCCAACGTCCTGACTTTC	CASSGANVLTF
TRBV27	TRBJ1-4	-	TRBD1	TGTGCCAGCAGTCGCACAGGGGGGTTTAATGAAAAACTGTTTTTT	CASSRTGGFNEKLFF
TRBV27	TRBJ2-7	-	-	TGTGCCAGCGGTCCGGCGGGCTACGAGCAGTACTTC	CASGPAGYEQYF
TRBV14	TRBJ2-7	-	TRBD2	TGTGCCAGCAGCCATGCCGGGACTAGCGGTATAGGGGACGAGCAGTACTTC	CASSHAGTSGIGDEQYF
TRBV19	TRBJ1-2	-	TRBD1	TGTGCCAGTAGTATTCCTAAGGACAGGGGAACTAGCGGCTACACCTTC	CASSIPKDRGTSGYTF
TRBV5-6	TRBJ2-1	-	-	TGTGCCAGCAGCTCTGGACTCAGGCACAATGAGCAGTTCTTC	CASSSGLRHNEQFF
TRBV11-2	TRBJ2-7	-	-	TGTGCCAGCAGCCTACCGACCCCCTCCTACGAGCAGTACTTC	CASSLPTPSYEQYF
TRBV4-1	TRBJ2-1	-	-	TGCGCCAGCAGCCAAGATAAGTTCCCCTACAATGAGCAGTTCTTC	CASSQDKFPYNEQFF
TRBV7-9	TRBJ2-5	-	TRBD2	TGTGCCAGCAGCTCCCCGGTAGCGGGGAAGGAGACCCAGTACTTC	CASSSPVAGKETQYF
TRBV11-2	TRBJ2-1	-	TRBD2	TGTGCCAGCAGCTCTTCGGGACTAGCGGGAGGGCCCGATGAGCAGTTCTTC	CASSSSGLAGGPDEQFF
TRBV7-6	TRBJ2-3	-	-	TGTGCCAGCAGCTTAGGAGGAGAGGGCGCAGATACGCAGTATTTT	CASSLGGEGADTQYF
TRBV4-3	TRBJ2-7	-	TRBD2	TGCGCCAGCAGCCCCCTCCAAGGGGAGGGCCTCGACGAGCAGTACTTC	CASSPLQGEGLDEQYF
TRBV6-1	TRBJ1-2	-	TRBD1	TGTGCCAGCTCTACAGGGGAGGCCTATGGCTACACCTTC	CASSTGEAYGYTF
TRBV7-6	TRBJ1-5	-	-	TGTGCCAGCAGTCCCGGCTCGGGGCTTCCGAATCAGCCCCAGCATTTT	CASSPGSGLPNQPQHF
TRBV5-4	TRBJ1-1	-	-	TGTGCCAGCAGTTCGGGGGCTAACACTGAAGCTTTCTTT	CASSSGANTEAFF
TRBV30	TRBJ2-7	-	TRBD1	TGTGCCTGGGAGGACAGGGCCTACGAGCAGTACTTC	CAWEDRAYEQYF
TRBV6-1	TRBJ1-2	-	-	TGTGCCAGCAGTGAATCAAGACAAGGGGTGGGCGGCTACACCTTC	CASSESRQGVGGYTF
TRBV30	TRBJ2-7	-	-	TGTGCCTGGAGTGGTCTCGGGGTACAGCCGGTTAACTACGAGCAGTACTTC	CAWSGLGVQPVNYEQYF
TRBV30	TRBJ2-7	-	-	TGTGCCTGGAGCCTCGGGTTTGGTTCCAAGGACGAGCAGTACTTC	CAWSLGFGSKDEQYF
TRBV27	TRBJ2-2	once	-	TGTGCCAGCAGTGGAACCGGGTTGACCGGGGAGCTGTTTTTT	CASSGTGLTGELFF
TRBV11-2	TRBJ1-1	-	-	TGTGCCAGCAGCCCCCTGCCGGGGGCGGACACTGAAGCTTTCTTT	CASSPLPGADTEAFF
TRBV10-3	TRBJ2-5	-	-	TGTGCCATCAGTGATAATCTTGGGGGAACGAAAGAGACCCAGTACTTC	CAISDNLGGTKETQYF
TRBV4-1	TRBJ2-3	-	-	TGCGCCAGCAGCCAAGATCCGAGGACAGCGGGCACAGATACGCAGTATTTT	CASSQDPRTAGTDTQYF
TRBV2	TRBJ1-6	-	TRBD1	TGTGCCAGCAGCTCACAGGGGGCCGGCTATAATTCACCCCTCCACTTT	CASSSQGAGYNSPLHF
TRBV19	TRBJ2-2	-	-	TGTGCCAGCAGATCCGTACAAACAACCGGGGAGCTGTTTTTT	CASRSVQTTGELFF
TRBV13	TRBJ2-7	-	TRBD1	TGTGCCAGCAGCCTGGGACAGGGGAGGGACGAGCAGTACTTC	CASSLGQGRDEQYF
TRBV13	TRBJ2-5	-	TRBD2	TGTGCCAGCAGTCTAGCGGAGACTCAAGAGACCCAGTACTTC	CASSLAETQETQYF
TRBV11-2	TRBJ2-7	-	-	TGTGCCAGCAGCTGGGACCTCTCGGATTCCTACGAGCAGTACTTC	CASSWDLSDSYEQYF